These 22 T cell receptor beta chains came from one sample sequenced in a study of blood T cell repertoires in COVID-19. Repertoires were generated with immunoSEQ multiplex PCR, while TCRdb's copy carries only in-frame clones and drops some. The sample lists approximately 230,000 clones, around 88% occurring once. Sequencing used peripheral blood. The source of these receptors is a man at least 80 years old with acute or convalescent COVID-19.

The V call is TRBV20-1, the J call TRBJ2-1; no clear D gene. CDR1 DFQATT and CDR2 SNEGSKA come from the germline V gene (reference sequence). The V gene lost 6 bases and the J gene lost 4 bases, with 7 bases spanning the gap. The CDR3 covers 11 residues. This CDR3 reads CSARPYNEQFF. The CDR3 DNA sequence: TGCAGTGCGAGGCCTTACAATGAGCAGTTCTTC.

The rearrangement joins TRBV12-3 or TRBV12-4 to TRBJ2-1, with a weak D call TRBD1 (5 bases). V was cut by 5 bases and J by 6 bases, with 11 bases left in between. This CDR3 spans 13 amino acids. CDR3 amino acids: CASSHTDSNEQFF. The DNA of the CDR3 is TGTGCCAGCAGTCACACAGACAGCAATGAGCAGTTCTTC.

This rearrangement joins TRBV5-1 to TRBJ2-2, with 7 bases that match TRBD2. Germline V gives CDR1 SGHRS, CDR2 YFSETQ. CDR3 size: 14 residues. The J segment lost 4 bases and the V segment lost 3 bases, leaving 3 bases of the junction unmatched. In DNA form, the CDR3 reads TGCGCCAGCAGCTCCCAGCGGGGCACCGGGGAGCTGTTTTTT. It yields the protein CASSSQRGTGELFF. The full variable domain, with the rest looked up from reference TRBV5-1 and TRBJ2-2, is KAGVTQTPRYLIKTRGQQVTLSCSPISGHRSVSWYQQTPGQGLQFLFEYFSETQRNKGNFPGRFSGRQFSNSRSEMNVSTLELGDSALYLCASSSQRGTGELFFGEGSRLTVL.

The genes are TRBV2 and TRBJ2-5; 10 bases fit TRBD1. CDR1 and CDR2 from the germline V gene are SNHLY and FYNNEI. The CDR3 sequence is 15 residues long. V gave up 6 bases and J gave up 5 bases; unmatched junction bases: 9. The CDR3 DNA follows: TGTGCCAGCAGGGGACAGGGGCTGGGACGGGAGACCCAGTACTTC. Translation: CASRGQGLGRETQYF.

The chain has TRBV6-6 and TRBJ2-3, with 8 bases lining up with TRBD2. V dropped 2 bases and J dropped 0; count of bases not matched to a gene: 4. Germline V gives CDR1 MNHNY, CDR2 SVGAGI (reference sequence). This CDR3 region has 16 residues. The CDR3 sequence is CASSYISSGSTDTQYF. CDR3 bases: TGTGCCAGCAGTTACATTTCTAGCGGGAGCACAGATACGCAGTATTTT.

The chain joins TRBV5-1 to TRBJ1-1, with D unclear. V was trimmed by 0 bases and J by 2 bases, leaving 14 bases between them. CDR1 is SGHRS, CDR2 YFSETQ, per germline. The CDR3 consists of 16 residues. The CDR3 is CASSLERQEHNTEAFF. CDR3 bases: TGCGCCAGCAGCTTGGAGCGGCAGGAACACAACACTGAAGCTTTCTTT.

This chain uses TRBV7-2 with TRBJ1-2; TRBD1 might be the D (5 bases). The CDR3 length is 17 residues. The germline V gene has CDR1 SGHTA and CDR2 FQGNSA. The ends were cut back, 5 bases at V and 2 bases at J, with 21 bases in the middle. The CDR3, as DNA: TGTGCCAGCAGCCTATCCCCCCAGGGCCCAGGGAACTATGGCTACACCTTC. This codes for CASSLSPQGPGNYGYTF. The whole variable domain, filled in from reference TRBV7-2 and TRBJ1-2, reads GAGVSQSPSNKVTEKGKDVELRCDPISGHTALYWYRQSLGQGLEFLIYFQGNSAPDKSGLPSDRFSAERTGGSVSTLTIQRTQQEDSAVYLCASSLSPQGPGNYGYTFGSGTRLTVV.

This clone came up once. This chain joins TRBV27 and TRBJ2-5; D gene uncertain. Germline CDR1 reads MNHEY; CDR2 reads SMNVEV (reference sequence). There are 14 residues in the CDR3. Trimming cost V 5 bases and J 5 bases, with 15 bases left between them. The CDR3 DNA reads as TGTGCCAGCAGTAGTCTTCCCCAGTGGGAGACCCAGTACTTC. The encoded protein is CASSSLPQWETQYF.

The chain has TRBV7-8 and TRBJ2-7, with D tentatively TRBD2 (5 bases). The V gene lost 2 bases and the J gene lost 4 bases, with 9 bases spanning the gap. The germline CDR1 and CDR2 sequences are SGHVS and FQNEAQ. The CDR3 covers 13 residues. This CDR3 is CASSLTGIYEQYF. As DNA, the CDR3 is TGTGCCAGCAGCTTAACGGGGATTTACGAGCAGTACTTC.

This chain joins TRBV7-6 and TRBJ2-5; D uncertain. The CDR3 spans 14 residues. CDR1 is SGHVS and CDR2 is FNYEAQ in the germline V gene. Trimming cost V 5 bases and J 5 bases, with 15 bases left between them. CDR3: CASSPLGLTETQYF. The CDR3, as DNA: TGTGCCAGCAGCCCTCTCGGGTTAACGGAGACCCAGTACTTC.

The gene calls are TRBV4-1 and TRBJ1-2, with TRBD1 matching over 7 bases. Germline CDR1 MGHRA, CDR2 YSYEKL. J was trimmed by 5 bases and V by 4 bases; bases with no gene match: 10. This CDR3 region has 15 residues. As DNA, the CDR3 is TGCGCCAGCAGCCCCAGCAGGGACAGCCGTTATGGCTACACCTTC. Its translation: CASSPSRDSRYGYTF.

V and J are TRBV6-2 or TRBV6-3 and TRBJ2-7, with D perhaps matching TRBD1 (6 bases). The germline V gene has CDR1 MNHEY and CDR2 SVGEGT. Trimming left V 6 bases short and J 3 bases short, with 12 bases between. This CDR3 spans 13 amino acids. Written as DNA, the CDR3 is TGTGCCAGCAGGCCTACAGGGATCTACGAGCAGTACTTC. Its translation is CASRPTGIYEQYF.

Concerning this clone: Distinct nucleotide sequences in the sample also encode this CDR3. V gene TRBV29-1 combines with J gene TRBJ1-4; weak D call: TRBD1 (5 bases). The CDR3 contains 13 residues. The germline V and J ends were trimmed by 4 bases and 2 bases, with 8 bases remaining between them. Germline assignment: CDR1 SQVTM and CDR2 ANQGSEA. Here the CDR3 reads CSVGQGTNEKLFF. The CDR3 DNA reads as TGCAGCGTTGGTCAGGGCACTAATGAAAAACTGTTTTTT.

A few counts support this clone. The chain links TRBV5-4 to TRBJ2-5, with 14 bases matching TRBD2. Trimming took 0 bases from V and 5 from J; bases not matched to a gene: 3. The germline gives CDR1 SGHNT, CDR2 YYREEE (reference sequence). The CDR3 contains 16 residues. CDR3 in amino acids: CASSLGLAGGVETQYF. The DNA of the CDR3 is TGTGCCAGCAGCTTGGGACTAGCGGGGGGGGTGGAGACCCAGTACTTC.

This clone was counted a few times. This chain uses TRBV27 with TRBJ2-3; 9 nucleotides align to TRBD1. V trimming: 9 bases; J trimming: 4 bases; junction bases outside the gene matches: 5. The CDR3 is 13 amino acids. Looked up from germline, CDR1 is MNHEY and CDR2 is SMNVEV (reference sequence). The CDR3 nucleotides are TGTGCCAGGCACACAGGGGGCCCAGATACGCAGTATTTT. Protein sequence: CARHTGGPDTQYF.

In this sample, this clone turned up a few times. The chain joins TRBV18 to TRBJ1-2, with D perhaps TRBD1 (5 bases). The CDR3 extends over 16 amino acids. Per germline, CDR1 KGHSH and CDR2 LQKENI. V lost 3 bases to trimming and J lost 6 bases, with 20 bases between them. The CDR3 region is CASSPPTKGPGDGYTF. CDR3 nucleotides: TGTGCCAGCTCACCCCCTACGAAAGGACCGGGGGATGGCTACACCTTC. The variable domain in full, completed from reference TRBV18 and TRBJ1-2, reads NAGVMQNPRHLVRRRGQEARLRCSPMKGHSHVYWYRQLPEEGLKFMVYLQKENIIDESGMPKERFSAEFPKEGPSILRIQQVVRGDSAAYFCASSPPTKGPGDGYTFGSGTRLTVV.

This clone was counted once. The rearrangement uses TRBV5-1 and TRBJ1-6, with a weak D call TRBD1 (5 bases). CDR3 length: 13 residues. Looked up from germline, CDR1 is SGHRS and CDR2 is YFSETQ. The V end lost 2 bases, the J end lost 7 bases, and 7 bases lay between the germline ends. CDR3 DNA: TGCGCCAGCAGCTTTGACAGCAATTCACCCCTCCACTTT. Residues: CASSFDSNSPLHF.

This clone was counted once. The CDR3 DNA sequence: TGTGCCAGCAGCCCTCTGCGGGGGGGCACAGATACGCAGTATTTT. Protein product: CASSPLRGGTDTQYF. V gene TRBV3-1 (or the pseudogene TRBV3-2) combines with J gene TRBJ2-3; TRBD2 matches at 8 bases. The CDR3 sequence is 15 residues long. Germline V gene data show CDR1 as LGHDT and CDR2 as YNNKEL (reference sequence). V was pared by 4 bases and J by 1 base, with 4 bases of the junction left unmatched.

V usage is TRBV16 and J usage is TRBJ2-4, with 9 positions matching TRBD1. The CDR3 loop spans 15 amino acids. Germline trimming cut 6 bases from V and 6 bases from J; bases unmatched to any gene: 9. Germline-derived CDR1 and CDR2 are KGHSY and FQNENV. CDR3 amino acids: CASRPGTGMANIQYF. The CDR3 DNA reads TGTGCCAGCAGACCTGGGACAGGGATGGCAAACATTCAGTACTTC.

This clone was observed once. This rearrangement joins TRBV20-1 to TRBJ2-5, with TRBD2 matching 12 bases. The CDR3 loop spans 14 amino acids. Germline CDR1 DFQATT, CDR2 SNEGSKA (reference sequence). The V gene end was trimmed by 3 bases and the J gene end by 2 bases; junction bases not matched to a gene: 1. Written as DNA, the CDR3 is TGCAGTGCTAGTACTAGCGGGAGGCAAGAGACCCAGTACTTC. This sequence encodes CSASTSGRQETQYF.

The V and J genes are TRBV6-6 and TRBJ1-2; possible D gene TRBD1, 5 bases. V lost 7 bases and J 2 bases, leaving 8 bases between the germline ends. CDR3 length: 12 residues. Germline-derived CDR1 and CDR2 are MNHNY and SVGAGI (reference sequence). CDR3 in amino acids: CASIRGNYGYTF. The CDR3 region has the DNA TGTGCCAGCATACGGGGGAACTATGGCTACACCTTC.

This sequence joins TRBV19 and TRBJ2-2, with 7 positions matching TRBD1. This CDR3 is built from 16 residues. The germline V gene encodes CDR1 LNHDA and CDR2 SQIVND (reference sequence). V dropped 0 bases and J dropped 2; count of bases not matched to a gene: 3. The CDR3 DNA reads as TGTGCCAGTAGTATAGATCGACAGGGCAACACCGGGGAGCTGTTTTTT. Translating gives CASSIDRQGNTGELFF.